This T cell receptor beta chain was identified during a study of T cell repertoires in cytomegalovirus infection. The wider study: Peptides in the study included HLA-C-restricted and HLA-B-restricted CMV epitopes.

This CDR3 is built from 15 residues. Germline V gene sequence: CDR1 MNHEY, CDR2 SVGAGI. V lost 7 bases to trimming and J lost 3 bases, with 18 bases between them. TCRdb ran MiXCR on the reads and lists one entry per CDR3 protein. This sample carries about 920,000 distinct CDR3 sequences, approximately 31% of them seen once, and the ten largest clones take about an eighth. The table lists this clonotype with a few counts. The target antigen is unknown. The sample in question was cultured CD8+ T cells from PBMCs, obtained from culture after CMV antigen stimulation. The TCR originated in a human donor in good health (CMV status not recorded). Some clones in this sample may be carry-over from other donors' samples. The chain couples TRBV6-5 to TRBJ1-1; the D is unclear. CDR3 in amino acids: CASNSGRGLDTEAFF. The CDR3 DNA reads as TGTGCCAGCAACTCCGGTAGAGGGTTAGACACTGAAGCTTTCTTT.